The 30 T cell receptor beta chains in this list originate from one sample, sequenced in a study of T cells in Graves' hyperthyroidism and ophthalmopathy. RNA transcripts were the template for amplifying TCR beta CDR3 regions. A set of HTBI primers served as the primers for a first-round RT-PCR of the TCR CDR3. TCRdb redid the calling of the multiplex PCR reads with MiXCR, one entry per CDR3 protein. The table has 530,000 or so distinct CDR3 sequences, about 43% seen once. Sequencing was done on a sample of peripheral blood or thyroid tissue (not recorded which). These receptors all come from a woman aged 18-29 years with Graves' hyperthyroidism.

The chain couples TRBV19 to TRBJ2-1, with D hard to call. V lost 5 bases, J lost 2 bases, and 7 bases lay in between. The germline V gene has CDR1 LNHDA and CDR2 SQIVND (reference sequence). This CDR3 has 13 amino acids. The CDR3 DNA sequence: TGTGCCAGTAGTTTAATGGCCTACAATGAGCAGTTCTTC. Its translation: CASSLMAYNEQFF.

This clonotype showed up many times. This rearrangement joins TRBV24-1 to TRBJ2-1; no clear D. Deletions cut 0 bases from V and 8 bases from J, with 1 base between. CDR1 and CDR2 (germline): KGHDR, SFDVKD. CDR3 length equals 11 residues. This CDR3 reads CATSDLDEQFF. DNA of the CDR3: TGTGCCACCAGTGATTTGGATGAGCAGTTCTTC.

The table lists this clonotype with many counts. The rearrangement uses TRBV6-5 and TRBJ1-5; D is undetermined. Germline values: CDR1 MNHEY, CDR2 SVGAGI. This CDR3 is 14 amino acids long. Trimming removed 0 bases from V and 2 bases from J, with 5 bases in between. The CDR3, as DNA: TGTGCCAGCAGTTACTCAGTAGGCAATCAGCCCCAGCATTTT. The encoded protein is CASSYSVGNQPQHF.

This clonotype was observed many times. This chain uses TRBV4-2 with TRBJ2-7; 7 nucleotides line up with TRBD1. This CDR3 region has 14 residues. The junction had 5 bases not matched to a gene; V was cut back by 4 bases and J by 2 bases. In germline, CDR1 is LGHNA, CDR2 YNFKEQ. The CDR3 here is CASSLGTVTYEQYF. The CDR3 DNA reads TGTGCCAGCAGCCTTGGGACAGTCACCTACGAGCAGTACTTC.

This clonotype was seen ten or more times. The chain links TRBV12-3 or TRBV12-4 to TRBJ1-1; D unclear. V was cut by 3 bases and J by 7 bases, with 15 bases left in between. This CDR3 has 14 amino acids. The chain's CDR3 is CASSFTRSGGEAFF. The CDR3 nucleotides read TGTGCCAGCAGTTTTACCCGATCAGGCGGTGAAGCTTTCTTT.

This chain joins TRBV15 and TRBJ1-2, with a possible D match to TRBD1 (6 bases). Deletions cut 8 bases from V and 7 bases from J, with 20 bases between. Germline V gives CDR1 LNHNV, CDR2 YYDKDF (reference sequence). The CDR3 is 14 amino acids. The CDR3 here is CATGQKNTGVGYTF. The CDR3 DNA reads as TGTGCCACCGGACAGAAGAACACCGGGGTTGGCTACACCTTC.

This clonotype was seen only once. Being one base from a much bigger clone, this may be a read error. The CDR3 does not close with the conserved phenylalanine or tryptophan, likely indicating a read error. The chain carries TRBV7-2 and TRBJ1-1; TRBD1 is a possible D gene (6 bases). The V end was cut by 5 bases, the J end by 10 bases, with 11 bases between. The CDR3 totals 11 residues. The germline V gene encodes CDR1 SGHTA and CDR2 FQGNSA. This chain's CDR3 is CASSRTVRAFS. The CDR3 region has the DNA TGTGCCAGCAGCCGGACAGTTCGAGCTTTCTCT.

This clonotype was recorded many times. V is TRBV4-1 and J is TRBJ1-5; D gene ambiguous. The ends were cut back, 0 bases at V and 5 bases at J, with 11 bases in the middle. The CDR3 sequence is 15 residues long. Germline assignment: CDR1 MGHRA and CDR2 YSYEKL. CDR3 sequence reads: CASSQDVRLDQPQHF. In nucleotides, the CDR3 is TGCGCCAGCAGCCAAGATGTTCGGTTGGATCAGCCCCAGCATTTT.

This chain links TRBV29-1 with TRBJ2-5; D remains ambiguous. The CDR3 has 11 amino acids. Trimming took 8 bases from V and 2 from J, leaving 9 bases between them. Germline-derived CDR1 and CDR2 are SQVTM and ANQGSEA. Here the CDR3 DNA reads TGCAGCTTAGATTTGCAAGAGACCCAGTACTTC. Translation gives CSLDLQETQYF.

This clonotype was picked up many times. The chain links TRBV5-1 to TRBJ2-2; 12 positions agree with TRBD2. After removal of 3 bases from V and 6 bases from J, the junction contained 6 bases not matched to a gene. Germline-derived CDR1 and CDR2 are SGHRS and YFSETQ. This CDR3 contains 16 residues. This CDR3 is CASSYMTSGSAGELFF. The CDR3 DNA is TGCGCCAGCAGCTATATGACTAGCGGGAGTGCCGGGGAGCTGTTTTTT. The complete variable domain, with remaining parts taken from reference TRBV5-1 and TRBJ2-2, reads KAGVTQTPRYLIKTRGQQVTLSCSPISGHRSVSWYQQTPGQGLQFLFEYFSETQRNKGNFPGRFSGRQFSNSRSEMNVSTLELGDSALYLCASSYMTSGSAGELFFGEGSRLTVL.

There are many counts of this clonotype. V usage is TRBV24-1 and J usage is TRBJ2-2; 9 bases agree with TRBD1. Per germline, CDR1 KGHDR and CDR2 SFDVKD. The CDR3 has 18 residues. After removal of 3 bases from V and 3 bases from J, the junction contained 10 bases not matched to a gene. The CDR3, as DNA: TGTGCCACCAGTGATCGGACCGGGACAGGGACGTACACCGGGGAGCTGTTTTTT. Protein: CATSDRTGTGTYTGELFF.

CDR3 coding DNA: TGTGCCAGCAGTTACGTCGTAGCTAACTATGGCTACACCTTC. It encodes CASSYVVANYGYTF. The J gene is TRBJ1-2, the V gene TRBV6-2 or TRBV6-3; no clear D. In germline, CDR1 is MNHEY, CDR2 SVGEGT. V dropped 2 bases and J dropped 0 bases, with 7 bases sitting between them. The CDR3 is made up of 14 amino acids.

The CDR3 DNA follows: TGCAGTGCTGGGCCTGTGGCAGGGAAAGAGACCCAGTACTTC. Translation gives CSAGPVAGKETQYF. The rearrangement uses TRBV20-1 and TRBJ2-5; possibly TRBD1 for D (5 bases). The CDR3 consists of 14 residues. V lost 5 bases and J 3 bases, leaving 16 bases between the germline ends. From germline, CDR1 is DFQATT and CDR2 SNEGSKA (reference sequence).

The table lists this clonotype with a count of one. The V and J genes are TRBV10-3 and TRBJ1-5; unclear D gene. The CDR3 length is 13 residues. Trimming took 0 bases from V and 11 from J, leaving 11 bases between them. Germline V lookup: CDR1 ENHRY, CDR2 SYGVKD. As DNA, the CDR3 is TGTGCCATCAGTGAGTCGGGTAGCGGAGCCCAGCATTTT. Translating gives CAISESGSGAQHF.

The gene calls are TRBV29-1 and TRBJ2-7, with D perhaps matching TRBD2 (5 bases). The V gene's germline CDR1 is SQVTM and CDR2 ANQGSEA. The V gene lost 8 bases and the J gene lost 6 bases, with 14 bases spanning the gap. This CDR3 contains 11 residues. In DNA form, the CDR3 reads TGCAGCCTCATACTGGGGAGCGAGCAGTACTTC. Amino acids: CSLILGSEQYF.

The chain couples TRBV7-6 to TRBJ2-5, with 9 bases lining up with TRBD1. Matching the DNA end better, TRBJ2-7 makes the J call doubtful. CDR1 and CDR2 (germline): SGHVS, FNYEAQ. The CDR3 is 15 amino acids. CDR3 amino acids: CASSLDRGSSYEQYF. The CDR3 bases are TGTGCCAGCAGCCTGGACAGGGGTAGCTCCTACGAGCAGTACTTC.

This clonotype came up many times. V is TRBV29-1 and J is TRBJ2-5; TRBD1 matches at 10 bases. The V and J ends lost 5 bases and 4 bases, in that order; junction bases with no gene match: 1. CDR3 length: 12 residues. Germline CDR1 and CDR2: SQVTM and ANQGSEA. The CDR3 DNA reads TGCAGCGTTCGACAGGGGGCAGAGACCCAGTACTTC. Encoded protein: CSVRQGAETQYF.

This clonotype was found a few times. The chain uses TRBV15 and TRBJ2-6; D gene unclear. Trimming left V 4 bases short and J 0 bases short, with 7 bases between. Germline V gene sequence: CDR1 LNHNV, CDR2 YYDKDF (reference sequence). This CDR3 is built from 15 residues. The CDR3 bases are TGTGCCACCAGCAAGTTGGCCTCTGGGGCCAACGTCCTGACTTTC. Translation: CATSKLASGANVLTF.

At least ten counts were recorded for this clonotype. The V gene is TRBV20-1, the J gene TRBJ2-7; 7 nucleotides agree with TRBD1. With 6 bases clipped from V and 5 bases from J, the junction kept 19 bases outside the gene matches. The germline gives CDR1 DFQATT, CDR2 SNEGSKA (reference sequence). The CDR3 runs 16 residues. The CDR3 DNA is TGCAGTGCCCCCTGGGGCGATTCACAGGGGCTCCACGAGCAGTACTTC. Translating it yields CSAPWGDSQGLHEQYF.

The chain has TRBV29-1 and TRBJ1-5; a possible D gene is TRBD1 (6 bases). The CDR3 covers 13 residues. The germline CDR1 and CDR2 sequences are SQVTM and ANQGSEA. The CDR3 DNA follows: TGCAGGAGCGGGACACGGACAGATCAGCCCCAGCATTTT. This sequence encodes CRSGTRTDQPQHF.

This clonotype was seen only once. The chain is built from TRBV10-3 and TRBJ2-2; D is perhaps TRBD1 (6 bases). The germline gives CDR1 ENHRY, CDR2 SYGVKD. V gave up 0 bases and J gave up 8 bases, with 19 bases separating them. The CDR3 runs to 17 residues. The CDR3 spells CAISESTGRSAGGELFF. The DNA of the CDR3 is TGTGCCATCAGTGAGTCCACAGGGCGCAGTGCGGGTGGGGAGCTGTTTTTT.

This clonotype was recorded many times. The chain couples TRBV7-2 to TRBJ1-2, with D perhaps TRBD1 (5 bases). The V gene lost 2 bases and the J gene lost 6 bases, with 16 bases spanning the gap. CDR1 is SGHTA and CDR2 is FQGNSA in the germline V gene. This CDR3 has 15 residues. For the CDR3, the DNA is TGTGCCAGCAGCTTAACTTCCCGGGACGCTAATGGCTACACCTTC. Protein: CASSLTSRDANGYTF.

The V call is TRBV12-3 or TRBV12-4, the J call TRBJ1-1, with D maybe TRBD1 (6 bases). The CDR3 length is 13 residues. The V end lost 6 bases, the J end lost 6 bases, and 14 bases lay between the germline ends. This chain's CDR3 is CASSRTGLPEAFF. The CDR3 DNA follows: TGTGCCAGCAGCCGCACAGGGTTACCTGAAGCTTTCTTT.

The rearrangement links TRBV25-1 to TRBJ2-5; D may match TRBD1 or TRBD2 (5 bases each). Germline assignment: CDR1 MGHDK and CDR2 SYGVNS. This CDR3 has 13 amino acids. Trimming left V 5 bases short and J 3 bases short, with 10 bases between. CDR3 sequence (DNA): TGTGCCAGCAGTCATTGGGGGAAAGAGACCCAGTACTTC. Encoded protein: CASSHWGKETQYF.

This clonotype occurred many times. The gene calls are TRBV7-9 and TRBJ2-7, with D uncertain. Germline CDR1 reads SEHNR; CDR2 reads FQNEAQ (reference sequence). The CDR3 is 12 amino acids. With 0 bases removed from V and 5 bases from J, the gap between germline ends came to 5 bases. CDR3 in amino acids: CASSLASNEQYF. CDR3 nucleotides: TGTGCCAGCAGCTTAGCCAGCAACGAGCAGTACTTC.

As regards this clonotype: The junction shows a germline mismatch at one end, possibly a read error. This rearrangement joins TRBV7-2 to TRBJ2-7; no clear D gene. The J call is uncertain, as TRBJ2-1 better fits the DNA end. The germline CDR1 and CDR2 sequences are SGHTA and FQGNSA. This CDR3 has 15 amino acids. For the CDR3, the DNA is TGTGCCAGCAGCTTACTAGTCTCCTCCTCCAATGAGCAGTTCTTC. It codes for CASSLLVSSSNEQFF.

This clonotype has only one observation. The genes are TRBV7-9 and TRBJ2-2, with D possibly being TRBD1 or TRBD2 (5 bases each). The CDR3 has 16 residues. The germline V gene has CDR1 SEHNR and CDR2 FQNEAQ (reference sequence). V lost 5 bases and J 5 bases, leaving 18 bases between the germline ends. Written as DNA, the CDR3 is TGTGCCAGCAGCCTGGGGTGGGGACCCTCGACCGGGGAGCTGTTTTTT. This codes for CASSLGWGPSTGELFF.

V and J are TRBV7-3 and TRBJ2-7, with 14 bases that match TRBD2. The CDR3 runs 16 residues. The J segment lost 2 bases and the V segment lost 6 bases, leaving 6 bases of the junction unmatched. Germline assignment: CDR1 SGHTA and CDR2 FQGTGA. CDR3 amino acids: CASSYRTSGRPYEQYF. CDR3 nucleotides: TGTGCCAGCAGTTACCGGACTAGCGGGAGGCCCTACGAGCAGTACTTC.

The chain is built from TRBV24-1 and TRBJ2-1; D unresolved. V was pared by 3 bases and J by 7 bases, with 15 bases between. Germline V CDR1 and CDR2: KGHDR, SFDVKD. CDR3 length: 15 residues. CDR3 in DNA: TGTGCCACCAGTGATGCTGAGGTCTGGGCAAATGAGCAGTTCTTC. Translating it yields CATSDAEVWANEQFF.

This clonotype was counted ten times or more. The gene calls are TRBV7-3 and TRBJ1-3, with TRBD1 matching over 8 bases. CDR3 length: 14 residues. From germline, CDR1 is SGHTA and CDR2 FQGTGA. J lost 6 bases, V lost 4 bases, and 5 bases had no gene match. The CDR3 region has the DNA TGTGCCAGCAGCTCAACAGGGGGGGTAAACACCATATATTTT. It yields the protein CASSSTGGVNTIYF.